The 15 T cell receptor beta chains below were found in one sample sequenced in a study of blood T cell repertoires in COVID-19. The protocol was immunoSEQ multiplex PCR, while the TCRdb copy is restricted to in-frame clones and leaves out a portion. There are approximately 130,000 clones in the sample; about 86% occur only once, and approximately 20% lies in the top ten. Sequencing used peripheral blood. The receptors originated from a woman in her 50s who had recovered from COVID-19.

The CDR3 is CASSLGGHAYSQETQYF. In nucleotides, the CDR3 is TGCGCCAGCAGCTTGGGGGGACACGCCTATTCCCAAGAGACCCAGTACTTC. The V and J genes are TRBV5-1 and TRBJ2-5; D is perhaps TRBD1 (6 bases). V lost 0 bases and J lost 1, with 16 bases in between. Germline loops: CDR1 SGHRS, CDR2 YFSETQ. The CDR3 sequence is 17 residues long.

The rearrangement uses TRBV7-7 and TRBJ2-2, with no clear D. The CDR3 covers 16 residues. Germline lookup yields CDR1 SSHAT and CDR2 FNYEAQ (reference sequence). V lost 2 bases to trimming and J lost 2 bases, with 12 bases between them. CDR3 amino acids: CASSLQFAANTGELFF. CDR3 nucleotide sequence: TGTGCCAGCAGCTTACAGTTTGCGGCAAACACCGGGGAGCTGTTTTTT.

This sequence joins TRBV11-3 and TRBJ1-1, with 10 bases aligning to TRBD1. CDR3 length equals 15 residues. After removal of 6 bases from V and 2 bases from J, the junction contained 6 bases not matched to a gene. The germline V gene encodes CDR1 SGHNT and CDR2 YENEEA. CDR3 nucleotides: TGTGCCAGCAGAAGAGGGACAGGGGCAAACACTGAAGCTTTCTTT. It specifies CASRRGTGANTEAFF.

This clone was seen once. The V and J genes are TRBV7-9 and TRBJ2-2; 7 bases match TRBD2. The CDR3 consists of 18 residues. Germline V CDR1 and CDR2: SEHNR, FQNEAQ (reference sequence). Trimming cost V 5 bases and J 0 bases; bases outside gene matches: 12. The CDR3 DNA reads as TGTGCCAGCAGCAATCCTAGCTTTGCGGGAGCGAACACCGGGGAGCTGTTTTTT. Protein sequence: CASSNPSFAGANTGELFF.

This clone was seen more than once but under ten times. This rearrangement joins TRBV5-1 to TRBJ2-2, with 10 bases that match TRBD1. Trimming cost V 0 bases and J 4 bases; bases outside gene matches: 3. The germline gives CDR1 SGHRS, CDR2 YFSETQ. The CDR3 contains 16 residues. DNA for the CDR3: TGCGCCAGCAGCTTGGCCGGGACAGGGGTCACCGGGGAGCTGTTTTTT. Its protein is CASSLAGTGVTGELFF.

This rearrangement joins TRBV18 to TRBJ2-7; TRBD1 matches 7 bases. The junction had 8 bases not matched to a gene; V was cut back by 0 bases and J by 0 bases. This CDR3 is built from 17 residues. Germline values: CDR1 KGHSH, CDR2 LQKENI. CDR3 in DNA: TGTGCCAGCTCACCACCTATATGGACAGGATCCTCCTACGAGCAGTACTTC. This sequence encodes CASSPPIWTGSSYEQYF. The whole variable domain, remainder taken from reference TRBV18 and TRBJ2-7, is NAGVMQNPRHLVRRRGQEARLRCSPMKGHSHVYWYRQLPEEGLKFMVYLQKENIIDESGMPKERFSAEFPKEGPSILRIQQVVRGDSAAYFCASSPPIWTGSSYEQYFGPGTRLTVT.

The chain's CDR3 is CASSYSAGELFF. The CDR3 DNA follows: TGTGCCAGCAGTTATTCGGCCGGGGAGCTGTTTTTT. The J gene is TRBJ2-2, the V gene TRBV12-3 or TRBV12-4; D is undetermined. V was trimmed by 4 bases and J by 6 bases, leaving 6 bases between them. This CDR3 comprises 12 residues.

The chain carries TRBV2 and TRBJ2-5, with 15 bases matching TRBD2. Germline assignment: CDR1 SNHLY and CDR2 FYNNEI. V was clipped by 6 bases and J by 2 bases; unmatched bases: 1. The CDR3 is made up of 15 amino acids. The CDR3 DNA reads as TGTGCCAGCAGCGGGACTAGCGGGGGGCAAGAGACCCAGTACTTC. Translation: CASSGTSGGQETQYF.

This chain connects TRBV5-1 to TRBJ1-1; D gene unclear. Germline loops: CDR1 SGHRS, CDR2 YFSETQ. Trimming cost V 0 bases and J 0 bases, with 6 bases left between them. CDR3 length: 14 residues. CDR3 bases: TGCGCCAGCAGCTTGGACAGCTTGAACACTGAAGCTTTCTTT. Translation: CASSLDSLNTEAFF.

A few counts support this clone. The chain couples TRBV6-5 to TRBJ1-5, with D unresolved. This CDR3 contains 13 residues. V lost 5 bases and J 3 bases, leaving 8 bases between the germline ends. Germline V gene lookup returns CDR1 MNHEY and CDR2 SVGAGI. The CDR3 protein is CASSREPNQPQHF. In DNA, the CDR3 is TGTGCCAGCAGTAGGGAGCCCAATCAGCCCCAGCATTTT.

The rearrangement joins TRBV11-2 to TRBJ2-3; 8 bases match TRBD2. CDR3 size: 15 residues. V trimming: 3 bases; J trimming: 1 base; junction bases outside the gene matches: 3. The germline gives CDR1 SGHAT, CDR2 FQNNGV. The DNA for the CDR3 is TGTGCCAGCAGCTTCTGGCGGGAGGGCACAGATACGCAGTATTTT. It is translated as CASSFWREGTDTQYF.

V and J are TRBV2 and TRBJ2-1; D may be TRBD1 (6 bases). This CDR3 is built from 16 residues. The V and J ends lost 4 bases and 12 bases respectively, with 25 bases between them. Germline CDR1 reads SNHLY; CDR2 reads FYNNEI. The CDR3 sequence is CASSVSRVGVGTWQFF. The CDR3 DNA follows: TGTGCCAGCAGTGTATCACGGGTCGGGGTCGGGACATGGCAGTTCTTC.

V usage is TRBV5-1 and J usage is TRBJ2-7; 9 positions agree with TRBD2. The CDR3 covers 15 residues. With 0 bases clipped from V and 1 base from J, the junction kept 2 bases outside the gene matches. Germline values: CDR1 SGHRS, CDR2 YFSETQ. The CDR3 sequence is CASSLGAGGSYEQYF. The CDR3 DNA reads TGCGCCAGCAGCTTGGGAGCGGGGGGTTCCTACGAGCAGTACTTC.

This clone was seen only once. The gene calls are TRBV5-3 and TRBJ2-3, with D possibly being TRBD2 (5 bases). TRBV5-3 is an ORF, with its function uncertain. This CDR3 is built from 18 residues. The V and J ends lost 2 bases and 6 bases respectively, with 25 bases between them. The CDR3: CARSFLPVAGWGIDTQYF. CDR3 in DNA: TGTGCCAGAAGCTTTTTACCAGTGGCGGGCTGGGGTATCGATACGCAGTATTTT.

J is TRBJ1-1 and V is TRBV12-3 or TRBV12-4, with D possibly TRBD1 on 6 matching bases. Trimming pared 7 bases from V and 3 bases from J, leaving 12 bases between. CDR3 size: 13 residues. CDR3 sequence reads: CASTHRDDTEAFF. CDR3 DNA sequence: TGTGCCAGCACCCACAGGGATGACACTGAAGCTTTCTTT.